Following are 28 T cell receptor beta chains from one sample sequenced in a study of molecular identifiers for immune sequencing clone quantification. TCRdb redid the calling of the PCR reads with MiXCR, one entry per CDR3 protein. The sample comprises 37,000 or so distinct CDR3 sequences, 24% of which are singletons, and about 0.91% rests with the top ten. The sequencing sample was made of naive CD8+ T cells from blood, with Jurkat cell RNA spiked in. Documented subset: FACS-sorted CD8+CD4-CCR7+CD45RA+ naive T cells. The receptors come from a human donor in good health. Some libraries in this study had Jurkat cell RNA spiked in.

The V gene is TRBV11-2, the J gene TRBJ2-1; TRBD2 agrees at 9 bases. The CDR3 runs 17 residues. J was trimmed by 6 bases and V by 2 bases; bases with no gene match: 11. The germline gives CDR1 SGHAT, CDR2 FQNNGV. The CDR3 bases are TGTGCCAGCAGCTTATTGGGAGGTGCTAGCGGGACCAATGAGCAGTTCTTC. It yields the protein CASSLLGGASGTNEQFF.

This clonotype was seen repeatedly, ten times or more. V usage is TRBV20-1 and J usage is TRBJ2-7; possibly TRBD1 for D (6 bases). The V and J ends lost 3 bases and 0 bases respectively, with 15 bases between them. CDR1 DFQATT and CDR2 SNEGSKA come from the germline V gene (reference sequence). The CDR3 is 15 amino acids. CDR3 DNA sequence: TGCAGTGCTAGGAACCGGGACACTAGCTCCTACGAGCAGTACTTC. Its protein is CSARNRDTSSYEQYF.

There are many counts of this clonotype. The V gene is TRBV20-1, the J gene TRBJ1-1, with D possibly matching TRBD1 (6 bases). Germline-derived CDR1 and CDR2 are DFQATT and SNEGSKA (reference sequence). Trimming left V 0 bases short and J 5 bases short, with 19 bases between. CDR3 length: 16 amino acids. CDR3 bases: TGCAGTGCTAGAGATCATCGGGGGGCGCGAATGACTGAAGCTTTCTTT. Amino acid sequence: CSARDHRGARMTEAFF.

This clonotype was observed a few times. This chain links TRBV20-1 with TRBJ1-1; the D gene is possibly TRBD1 (6 bases). Trimming cost V 5 bases and J 6 bases, with 13 bases left between them. Germline CDR1 and CDR2: DFQATT and SNEGSKA (reference sequence). This CDR3 is 12 amino acids long. The chain's CDR3 is CSAYIQGPEAFF. The CDR3 DNA is TGCAGTGCTTACATACAGGGACCTGAAGCTTTCTTT.

At least ten counts were recorded for this clonotype. The CDR3 here is CAWREVAGETQYF. The CDR3 bases are TGTGCCTGGAGAGAAGTGGCGGGCGAGACCCAGTACTTC. The chain links TRBV30 to TRBJ2-5, with a tentative D call TRBD2 (5 bases). Germline V gene data show CDR1 as GTSNPN and CDR2 as SVGIG (reference sequence). V lost 3 bases and J 5 bases, leaving 13 bases between the germline ends. CDR3 length equals 13 residues.

This chain joins TRBV19 and TRBJ2-7, with D maybe TRBD2 (6 bases). V dropped 5 bases and J dropped 3 bases, with 14 bases sitting between them. Germline V gene sequence: CDR1 LNHDA, CDR2 SQIVND (reference sequence). The CDR3 extends over 14 amino acids. The CDR3 spells CASSPRLDYYEQYF. The CDR3 region has the DNA TGTGCCAGTAGTCCCCGACTGGACTACTACGAGCAGTACTTC.

This clonotype was seen repeatedly, ten times or more. This rearrangement joins TRBV6-2 or TRBV6-3 to TRBJ1-1; D uncertain. CDR1 and CDR2 from the germline V gene are MNHEY and SVGEGT. Between the trimmed V and J ends, which lost 3 bases and 0 bases, there was a span of 14 bases. The CDR3 has 16 amino acids. CDR3 loop: CASSYNSLSMNTEAFF. CDR3 coding DNA: TGTGCCAGCAGTTATAACAGTCTGAGTATGAACACTGAAGCTTTCTTT.

A word on this clonotype: A much larger clonotype is one base distant, so this may be a read error. The V gene is TRBV19, the J gene TRBJ2-3, with 9 bases matching TRBD2. The germline gives CDR1 LNHDA, CDR2 SQIVND (reference sequence). The CDR3 is made up of 16 amino acids. With V trimmed by 6 bases and J by 4 bases, 11 bases remained unmatched. CDR3 amino acids: CASRPSGGGAADTQYF. As DNA, the CDR3 is TGTGCCAGTAGACCCTCTGGCGGGGGGGCGGCAGATACGCAGTATTTT. The whole variable domain, filled in from reference TRBV19 and TRBJ2-3, reads DGGITQSPKYLFRKEGQNVTLSCEQNLNHDAMYWYRQDPGQGLRLIYYSQIVNDFQKGDIAEGYSVSREKKESFPLTVTSAQKNPTAFYLCASRPSGGGAADTQYFGPGTRLTVL.

This clonotype has a count of ten or more. This chain connects TRBV29-1 to TRBJ2-7, with D maybe TRBD2 (5 bases). This CDR3 comprises 13 residues. Between the trimmed V and J ends, which lost 2 bases and 4 bases, there was a span of 12 bases. In germline, CDR1 is SQVTM, CDR2 ANQGSEA. CDR3: CSVETGERYEQYF. The CDR3, as DNA: TGCAGCGTTGAAACCGGGGAGAGATACGAGCAGTACTTC.

A note on this clonotype: Germline and junction disagree at one end, which may indicate a read error. The rearrangement joins TRBV12-3 or TRBV12-4 to TRBJ1-1; D not resolved. The CDR3 is 14 residues long. CDR3 nucleotide sequence: TGTGCCGGCAGTTTCTCTGCCCAGAACACTGAAGCTTTCTTT. Translating gives CAGSFSAQNTEAFF.

The chain couples TRBV7-9 to TRBJ2-7; D gene uncertain. The CDR3 covers 15 residues. Germline CDR1 is SEHNR and CDR2 is FQNEAQ (reference sequence). Trimming pared 5 bases from V and 0 bases from J, leaving 14 bases between. The CDR3 reads CASSTGTASSYEQYF. DNA for the CDR3: TGTGCCAGCAGCACCGGTACGGCGAGCTCCTACGAGCAGTACTTC.

This clonotype was seen many times. The rearrangement joins TRBV27 to TRBJ1-5; no clear D. Looked up from germline, CDR1 is MNHEY and CDR2 is SMNVEV (reference sequence). V was trimmed by 5 bases and J by 0 bases, leaving 8 bases between them. This CDR3 is built from 14 residues. CDR3 sequence (DNA): TGTGCCAGCAGTCCCTGGGATAGCAATCAGCCCCAGCATTTT. It yields the protein CASSPWDSNQPQHF.

This clonotype has ten or more counts. The V and J genes are TRBV7-2 and TRBJ1-6; 7 bases fit TRBD1. Germline V CDR1 and CDR2: SGHTA, FQGNSA. The CDR3 runs to 16 residues. The junction had 6 bases not matched to a gene; V was cut back by 1 base and J by 6 bases. As DNA, the CDR3 is TGTGCCAGCAGCTTAGAGTCGGGACAGACTAATTCACCCCTCCACTTT. Its translation: CASSLESGQTNSPLHF.

A remark on this clonotype: This may stem from a read error, because a much larger clone lies one nucleotide away. CDR3 region: CASSPRTSDTQYF. The CDR3 nucleotides are TGTGCCAGCAGCCCTAGAACATCAGATACGCAGTATTTT. This chain links TRBV3-1 with TRBJ2-3; D unresolved. Per germline, CDR1 LGHDT and CDR2 YNNKEL (reference sequence). V lost 4 bases and J 4 bases, leaving 9 bases between the germline ends. This CDR3 region has 13 residues.

This clonotype was recorded many times. The chain links TRBV12-3 or TRBV12-4 to TRBJ1-5, with TRBD1 matching 8 bases. V shed 8 bases and J 0 bases; nucleotides not matched to a gene: 6. The CDR3 has 15 amino acids. CDR3 nucleotide sequence: TGTGCCAGCGGTTCGGGACAGGATAGCAATCAGCCCCAGCATTTT. Residues: CASGSGQDSNQPQHF.

This clonotype has ten or more counts. V usage is TRBV7-9 and J usage is TRBJ1-4, with unresolved D. Germline assignment: CDR1 SEHNR and CDR2 FQNEAQ (reference sequence). The CDR3 is 15 amino acids. Trimming shortened V by 2 bases and J by 5 bases, and 12 bases separated the two germline ends. In DNA form, the CDR3 reads TGTGCCAGCAGCTTAATCCTGTCGGGGAATGAAAAACTGTTTTTT. Protein: CASSLILSGNEKLFF.

A note on this clonotype: A much larger clone sits a single nucleotide away, making a read error possible. The V call is TRBV29-1, the J call TRBJ1-1; D is unresolved. CDR3 size: 14 residues. The V end was cut by 7 bases, the J end by 9 bases, with 24 bases between. CDR1 is SQVTM, CDR2 ANQGSEA, per germline. As DNA, the CDR3 is TGCAGCGCTGAGGTACCAGGATGGGCGACTAAAGCTTTCTTT. Its translation is CSAEVPGWATKAFF.

Many counts were recorded for this clonotype. The CDR3 region is CASSFVGGGNTIYF. Here the CDR3 DNA reads TGTGCCAGCAGCTTCGTTGGGGGAGGAAACACCATATATTTT. The chain has TRBV5-6 and TRBJ1-3; the D gene is possibly TRBD1 (5 bases). The CDR3 is 14 amino acids. The V end lost 2 bases, the J end lost 4 bases, and 10 bases lay between the germline ends. Germline loops: CDR1 SGHDT, CDR2 YYEEEE.

Of note for this clonotype: A much larger clone is a single base away; this may be a read error. CDR3 nucleotide sequence: TGTGCCAGCAGGCCCCCGGACAAAAGTGAAAAACTGTTTTTT. This sequence encodes CASRPPDKSEKLFF. This chain links TRBV7-9 with TRBJ1-4; D is possibly TRBD1 (5 bases). The CDR3 runs to 14 residues. V was trimmed by 6 bases and J by 7 bases, leaving 15 bases between them. Germline CDR1 reads SEHNR; CDR2 reads FQNEAQ (reference sequence). The full variable domain, rest sourced from reference TRBV7-9 and TRBJ1-4, is DTGVSQNPRHKITKRGQNVTFRCDPISEHNRLYWYRQTLGQGPEFLTYFQNEAQLEKSRLLSDRFSAERPKGSFSTLEIQRTEQGDSAMYLCASRPPDKSEKLFFGSGTQLSVL.

This clonotype was detected ten times or more. This chain joins TRBV7-9 and TRBJ2-3, with unresolved D. CDR1 and CDR2 (germline): SEHNR, FQNEAQ (reference sequence). This CDR3 spans 16 amino acids. V was cut by 2 bases and J by 0 bases, with 12 bases left in between. CDR3 DNA sequence: TGTGCCAGCAGCTTACTCGGCAGCGAGAGCACAGATACGCAGTATTTT. Encoded protein: CASSLLGSESTDTQYF.

Concerning this clonotype: At one boundary the junction diverges from the germline segment, which might be a read error. The rearrangement joins TRBV15 to TRBJ2-7; D remains ambiguous. Germline loops: CDR1 LNHNV, CDR2 YYDKDF (reference sequence). This CDR3 has 13 residues. The CDR3 reads CASSRDSSYEQYF. As DNA, the CDR3 is TGTGCCTCCAGCAGAGATTCGAGCTACGAGCAGTACTTC.

This clonotype was seen repeatedly, ten times or more. The chain links TRBV29-1 to TRBJ2-7; tentatively, D is TRBD2 (5 bases). Germline V gene lookup returns CDR1 SQVTM and CDR2 ANQGSEA. This CDR3 is built from 14 residues. Trimming shortened V by 0 bases and J by 4 bases, and 13 bases separated the two germline ends. In DNA, the CDR3 is TGCAGCGTTGAAGATGACGGCGGCGGGTACGAGCAGTACTTC. This sequence encodes CSVEDDGGGYEQYF.

Judged by abundance, this clonotype is medium-sized (0.01 to 0.1%). The chain has TRBV7-2 and TRBJ2-7; D might be TRBD2 (5 bases). Trimming took 5 bases from V and 4 from J, leaving 12 bases between them. Germline-derived CDR1 and CDR2 are SGHTA and FQGNSA. The CDR3 consists of 13 residues. In DNA form, the CDR3 reads TGTGCCAGCAGCCCCACCGGGGTATACGAGCAGTACTTC. This gives the protein CASSPTGVYEQYF. Drawing the rest from reference TRBV7-2 and TRBJ2-7, the complete variable domain is GAGVSQSPSNKVTEKGKDVELRCDPISGHTALYWYRQSLGQGLEFLIYFQGNSAPDKSGLPSDRFSAERTGGSVSTLTIQRTQQEDSAVYLCASSPTGVYEQYFGPGTRLTVT.

This clonotype was observed a handful of times. Possible read error: a much larger clone is one base away. The J gene is TRBJ2-3, the V gene TRBV9; D is uncertain. Germline V gene data show CDR1 as SGDLS and CDR2 as YYNGEE. This CDR3 spans 12 amino acids. The CDR3 nucleotides read TGTGCCGGCAGCTCCTACACAGATACGCAGTATTTT. Translating gives CAGSSYTDTQYF.

Regarding this clonotype: The germline gene is not matched at one end of the junction; a read error may be the cause. The chain is built from TRBV30 and TRBJ2-1; perhaps TRBD2 as D (6 bases). The CDR3 covers 12 residues. Germline V gene data show CDR1 as GTSNPN and CDR2 as SVGIG (reference sequence). CDR3 nucleotide sequence: TGTGCCTGGTCGGGACTCCCGGATGAGCAGCTCTTC. Translating it yields CAWSGLPDEQLF.

Ten or more counts support this clonotype. The chain has TRBV28 and TRBJ2-7; TRBD1 matches at 9 bases. Germline V gives CDR1 MDHEN, CDR2 SYDVKM. V shed 4 bases and J 5 bases; nucleotides not matched to a gene: 12. CDR3 length: 16 residues. CDR3 coding DNA: TGTGCCAGCAGTTCCGGGACAGGGAGTTTATGGGACGAGCAGTACTTC. Its protein is CASSSGTGSLWDEQYF.

For this clonotype: This sequence may be a read error, since a much larger clone differs from it by one base. V is TRBV12-3 or TRBV12-4 and J is TRBJ2-1; 10 bases are a match to TRBD1. The CDR3 is made up of 15 amino acids. J lost 8 bases, V lost 5 bases, and 9 bases had no gene match. CDR3 DNA: TGTGCCAGCAGTGACAGGGGGCTACTACGAGATGAGCAGTTCTTC. It translates to CASSDRGLLRDEQFF.

This clonotype was counted at least ten times. The genes are TRBV7-2 and TRBJ2-5, with TRBD1 matching over 7 bases. This CDR3 has 15 residues. The V gene end was trimmed by 1 base and the J gene end by 2 bases; junction bases not matched to a gene: 4. Germline V gene data show CDR1 as SGHTA and CDR2 as FQGNSA. Here the CDR3 DNA reads TGTGCCAGCAGCTTAGTAGGGACAGCGCAAGAGACCCAGTACTTC. Translating it yields CASSLVGTAQETQYF.